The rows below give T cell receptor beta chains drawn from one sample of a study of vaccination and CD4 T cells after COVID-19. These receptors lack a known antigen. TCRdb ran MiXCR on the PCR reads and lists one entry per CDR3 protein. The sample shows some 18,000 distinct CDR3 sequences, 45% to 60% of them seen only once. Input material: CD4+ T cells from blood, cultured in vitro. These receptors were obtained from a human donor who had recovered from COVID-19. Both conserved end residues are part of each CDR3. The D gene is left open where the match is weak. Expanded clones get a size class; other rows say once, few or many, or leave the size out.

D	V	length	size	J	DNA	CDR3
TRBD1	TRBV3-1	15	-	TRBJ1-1	TGTGCCAGCAGCCAGTCGACAGGGGCGGGCACTGAAGCTTTCTTT	CASSQSTGAGTEAFF
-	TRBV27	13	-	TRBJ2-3	TGTGCCAGCAGTTTTACAGAGTCGGATACGCAGTATTTT	CASSFTESDTQYF
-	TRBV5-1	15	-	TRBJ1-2	TGCGCCAGCACATTCGAGGGGGGTAACGGCTATGGCTACACCTTC	CASTFEGGNGYGYTF
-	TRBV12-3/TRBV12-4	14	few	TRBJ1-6	TGTGCCAGCAGCTGGGGGGGGACTTCTTCACCCCTCCACTTT	CASSWGGTSSPLHF
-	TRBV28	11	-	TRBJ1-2	TGTGCCAGCGCCCGCAACTATGGCTACACCTTC	CASARNYGYTF
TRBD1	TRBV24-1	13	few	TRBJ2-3	TGTGCCACCGAGGGGGCTAGCACAGATACGCAGTATTTT	CATEGASTDTQYF
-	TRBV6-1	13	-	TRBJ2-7	TGTGCCAGCAGTGATACGGGGTCCCGCGAGCAGTACTTC	CASSDTGSREQYF
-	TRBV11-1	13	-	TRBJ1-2	TGTGCCAGCAGCCGCGACGGCCTCTATGGCTACACCTTC	CASSRDGLYGYTF
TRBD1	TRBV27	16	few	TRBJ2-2	TGTGCCAGCTCCCTTCGACCGGGACAGGGAACCGGGGAGCTGTTTTTT	CASSLRPGQGTGELFF
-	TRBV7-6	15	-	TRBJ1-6	TGTGCCAGCAGCTTAACCAGGTCCTATAATTCACCCCTCCACTTT	CASSLTRSYNSPLHF
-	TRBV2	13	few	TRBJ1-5	TGTGCCAGCAAGGGGGACTTTAATCAGCCCCAGCATTTT	CASKGDFNQPQHF
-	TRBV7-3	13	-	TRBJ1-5	TGTGCCAGCAGCTTAAACTTAGGGCAGCCCCAGCATTTT	CASSLNLGQPQHF
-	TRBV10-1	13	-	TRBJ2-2	TGCGCCAGCAGCAGAGTGAACACCGGGGAGCTGTTTTTT	CASSRVNTGELFF
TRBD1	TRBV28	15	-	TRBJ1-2	TGTGCCAGCAGGACCGAACAGGGGGCGAACTATGGCTACACCTTC	CASRTEQGANYGYTF
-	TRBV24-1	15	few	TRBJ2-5	TGTGCCACCAGTGATTTTTGGGGGAGTGGGGAGACCCAGTACTTC	CATSDFWGSGETQYF
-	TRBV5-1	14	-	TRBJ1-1	TGCGCCAGCAGCTTTACGAGCCCGAACACTGAAGCTTTCTTT	CASSFTSPNTEAFF
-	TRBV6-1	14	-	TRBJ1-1	TGTGCCAGCAGTGTGGGTCATCTGAACACTGAAGCTTTCTTT	CASSVGHLNTEAFF
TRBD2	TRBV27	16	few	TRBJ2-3	TGTGCCAGCAGTTCCTCACTAGCGGGAGCGAAAGATACGCAGTATTTT	CASSSSLAGAKDTQYF
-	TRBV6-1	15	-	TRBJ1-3	TGTGCCAGCAGTAGACAGGAATACTCTGGAAACACCATATATTTT	CASSRQEYSGNTIYF